This T cell receptor (beta chain) was identified during a study of T cells in localized non-small cell lung cancer. This clone was seen a few times. The antigen is undetermined. Study results and limitations: Sequencing was restricted to one tumor region; therefore, heterogeneity remains possible. Within adjacent lung there appeared a median approximately 60 of the top 100 tumor clones.

This CDR3 comprises 14 residues. Germline trimming cut 5 bases from V and 4 bases from J; bases unmatched to any gene: 7. Germline V CDR1 and CDR2: LNHDA, SQIVND (reference sequence). The repertoire was sequenced with immunoSEQ multiplex PCR; TCRdb's copy has only in-frame clones and lacks some. The table shows more than 950 clones, with about 18% occurring only once. Sequencing was performed on normal lung tissue next to the tumor, taken before any cancer treatment. The V call is TRBV19, the J call TRBJ2-5; 7 nucleotides line up with TRBD2. This receptor was identified in a female donor of 60 years or more with stage II squamous cell lung carcinoma. The DNA of the CDR3 is TGTGCCAGTAGTTGGGGGGGTTCAGGAGAGACCCAGTACTTC. Protein: CASSWGGSGETQYF.